The 16 T cell receptor beta chains below all came from one sample that was sequenced in a study of cytomegalovirus exposure and HLA in healthy donors. Primers: 60 Vbeta forward and 13 Jbeta reverse. The table came from immunoSEQ multiplex PCR; TCRdb's copy has only in-frame clones and leaves some out. The sample has approximately 74,000 clones; approximately 71% are singletons. Sequencing was done on a sample of PBMCs. All receptors come from a woman in her thirties or forties in good health and CMV-seronegative.

Concerning this clone: Relative to the germline gene, one junction end is altered; a read error may explain this. This CDR3 is CAGSFRTALRQYF. Here the CDR3 DNA reads TGTGCCGGCAGCTTTAGGACAGCGTTGCGGCAGTACTTC. The V call is TRBV7-8, the J call TRBJ2-7; TRBD1 might be the D (6 bases). The CDR3 has 13 amino acids. Germline CDR1 is SGHVS and CDR2 is FQNEAQ. The full variable domain, its missing parts supplied by reference TRBV7-8 and TRBJ2-7, is GAGVSQSPRYKVAKRGQDVALRCDPISGHVSLFWYQQALGQGPEFLTYFQNEAQLDKSGLPSDRFFAERPEGSVSTLKIQRTQQEDSAVYLCAGSFRTALRQYFGPGTRLTVT.

The CDR3 DNA sequence: TGTGCCATCAGCCGACAGGGAACGACCTCTGGAAACACCATATATTTT. Translated: CAISRQGTTSGNTIYF. The V gene is TRBV10-3, the J gene TRBJ1-3, with 7 bases matching TRBD1. The length of the CDR3 is 16 residues. Germline CDR1 is ENHRY and CDR2 is SYGVKD. The J segment lost 0 bases and the V segment lost 6 bases, leaving 8 bases of the junction unmatched.

Points on this clone: Sequence at one end of the junction differs from germline and may be a read error. The chain combines TRBV7-9 with TRBJ2-7; no firm D call. The CDR3 runs 16 residues. CDR1 and CDR2 from the germline V gene are SEHNR and FQNEAQ (reference sequence). In DNA, the CDR3 is TGTTCCAGCAGCTCTTTAGTCACCGGCCGAGGATACGAGCAGTACTTC. Translated: CSSSSLVTGRGYEQYF.

This clone was picked up one time. This chain uses TRBV18 with TRBJ2-1; 8 bases agree with TRBD1. V trimming: 4 bases; J trimming: 5 bases; junction bases outside the gene matches: 7. Germline lookup yields CDR1 KGHSH and CDR2 LQKENI. The CDR3 is 15 amino acids. The CDR3 region has the DNA TGTGCCAGCTCACTCGGGGACAGGAAAAACAATGAGCAGTTCTTC. It translates to CASSLGDRKNNEQFF.

The chain uses TRBV27 and TRBJ2-5; D is uncertain. Germline V gene sequence: CDR1 MNHEY, CDR2 SMNVEV (reference sequence). Trimming shortened V by 4 bases and J by 2 bases, and 11 bases separated the two germline ends. This CDR3 comprises 14 residues. CDR3 nucleotides: TGTGCCAGCAGTTGGTCGAGGCTTCAAGAGACCCAGTACTTC. This gives the protein CASSWSRLQETQYF.

The rearrangement joins TRBV29-1 to TRBJ1-2; a weak D match, TRBD1 (6 bases). CDR3 length: 13 amino acids. Germline loops: CDR1 SQVTM, CDR2 ANQGSEA. Trimming cost V 5 bases and J 5 bases, with 15 bases left between them. The CDR3 loop is CSVSRDKSYGYTF. The CDR3 DNA reads TGCAGCGTTTCTCGGGACAAAAGTTATGGCTACACCTTC.

The rearrangement uses TRBV5-4 and TRBJ2-5; the D gene is possibly TRBD2 (6 bases). Germline V gene data show CDR1 as SGHNT and CDR2 as YYREEE (reference sequence). CDR3 length equals 16 residues. V lost 0 bases to trimming and J lost 1 base, with 13 bases between them. The CDR3 region is CASSLAGGGAQETQYF. CDR3 DNA: TGTGCCAGCAGCTTGGCAGGAGGAGGGGCCCAAGAGACCCAGTACTTC.

The rearrangement joins TRBV30 to TRBJ1-1, with 11 bases lining up with TRBD1. V trimming: 2 bases; J trimming: 5 bases; junction bases outside the gene matches: 10. The length of the CDR3 is 16 residues. Per germline, CDR1 GTSNPN and CDR2 SVGIG (reference sequence). CDR3 loop: CAWSPGTGGRGTEAFF. The DNA of the CDR3 is TGTGCCTGGAGTCCTGGGACAGGGGGTCGAGGTACTGAAGCTTTCTTT.

This clone was seen a single time. The chain carries TRBV7-9 and TRBJ2-1, with D perhaps matching TRBD2 (5 bases). V was shortened by 1 base and J by 6 bases, with 16 bases between the two germline ends. Germline V lookup: CDR1 SEHNR, CDR2 FQNEAQ (reference sequence). CDR3 length equals 16 residues. CDR3 DNA sequence: TGTGCCAGCAGCTTAGACCGGAGGCCAATGGGCAATGAGCAGTTCTTC. Its protein is CASSLDRRPMGNEQFF.

The CDR3 loop reads CSVAKTEKLFF. In nucleotides, the CDR3 is TGCAGCGTCGCCAAAACAGAAAAACTGTTTTTT. J is TRBJ1-4 and V is TRBV29-1; D gene ambiguous. Germline-derived CDR1 and CDR2 are SQVTM and ANQGSEA. V was clipped by 6 bases and J by 8 bases, with 10 bases between them. CDR3 length: 11 residues.

The chain couples TRBV18 to TRBJ2-7; 12 nucleotides agree with TRBD1. This CDR3 has 17 amino acids. The V gene end was trimmed by 3 bases and the J gene end by 7 bases; junction bases not matched to a gene: 13. Germline CDR1 KGHSH, CDR2 LQKENI. CDR3 region: CASSPILRDRGRGEQYF. In DNA form, the CDR3 reads TGTGCCAGCTCACCCATACTCCGGGACAGGGGGCGAGGGGAGCAGTACTTC.

The chain has TRBV21-1 and TRBJ2-5; the table's TRBD1 call for D was not verified on the DNA. TRBV21-1 is a pseudogene. This CDR3 region has 19 residues. The CDR3 bases are TGTGCCAGCAGCAAAAACCCTAAGGACAGGGCGCTCATCCAAGAGACCCAGTACTTC. Its translation is CASSKNPKDRALIQETQYF.

J is TRBJ1-2 and V is TRBV27; 7 bases agree with TRBD1. Trimming took 6 bases from V and 3 from J; bases not matched to a gene: 4. Germline assignment: CDR1 MNHEY and CDR2 SMNVEV (reference sequence). CDR3 length: 13 residues. This CDR3 is CASSLDRDYGYTF. The CDR3 region has the DNA TGTGCCAGCAGCCTTGACAGGGACTATGGCTACACCTTC.

CDR3 bases: TGTGCCAGCAGTGAAGAAGCGGGAGGACGGGAGCAGTACTTC. Amino acids: CASSEEAGGREQYF. The chain employs TRBV2 and TRBJ2-7, with TRBD2 matching 9 bases. The V gene's germline CDR1 is SNHLY and CDR2 FYNNEI. The CDR3 is made up of 14 amino acids. With 1 base clipped from V and 7 bases from J, the junction kept 5 bases outside the gene matches.

In its sample, this clone was seen a few times. This chain connects TRBV6-1 to TRBJ2-1; TRBD2 matches at 8 bases. V shed 1 base, J shed 6 bases, and the junction held 5 bases outside the gene matches. CDR3 length: 15 residues. CDR1 and CDR2 (germline): MNHNS, SASEGT. The CDR3 spells CASSEDGGGFNEQFF. CDR3 DNA: TGTGCCAGCAGTGAAGATGGCGGGGGGTTCAATGAGCAGTTCTTC.

The CDR3 is CSVVQGPTEAFF. In DNA, the CDR3 is TGCAGCGTTGTACAGGGGCCCACTGAAGCTTTCTTT. The J gene is TRBJ1-1, the V gene TRBV29-1, with 7 bases fitting TRBD1. The CDR3 extends over 12 amino acids. Unmatched junction bases numbered 3, after V lost 4 bases and J lost 4 bases. The germline V gene has CDR1 SQVTM and CDR2 ANQGSEA.